This T cell receptor beta chain was documented in a study of CD8+ T cells in alopecia areata. About the research overall: Treated patients were given 5 to 10 mg oral tofacitinib twice daily.

Overall study results and limits: Higher clonality was seen in lesional scalp than in normal scalp, especially in alopecia totalis/universalis.

With respect to this clone: Its specificity is unknown.

Sequencing templates came from extracted RNA that was reverse transcribed into cDNA. The assay was immunoSEQ multiplex PCR, and TCRdb's table has in-frame clones only and misses some. The data contain under 150,000 clones, roughly 56% of them singletons. The sample's treatment: oral pan-JAK inhibitor, 5-10 mg twice daily. Germline CDR1 GTSNPN, CDR2 SVGIG (reference sequence). V was cut by 1 base and J by 5 bases, with 2 bases left in between. This CDR3 region has 10 residues. Sequences were derived from CD4+ T cells sorted from blood, sampled at week 24, from a patient treated with tofacitinib. The sequence came from a human donor with alopecia areata. This rearrangement joins TRBV30 to TRBJ2-5, with D unresolved. The CDR3 spells CAWSGETQYF. The DNA of the CDR3 is TGTGCCTGGAGTGGCGAGACCCAGTACTTC.